This TCR beta chain was obtained from a study of blood T cell repertoires in COVID-19. Looking at the study overall: Acute and convalescent COVID-19 specimens originated in the United States, Italy and Spain. Nucleic acid was either cDNA or gDNA, and it came from T cells, B-cell-depleted T cells, or PBMCs.

Looked up from germline, CDR1 is SGDLS and CDR2 is YYNGEE. The ends lost 2 bases at V and 8 bases at J; junction bases unmatched: 10. The CDR3 covers 16 residues. TCRdb's table, derived via immunoSEQ multiplex PCR, lists solely in-frame clones and lacks some. The table includes 270,000 or so clones, about nine tenths detected once. The chain joins TRBV9 to TRBJ2-1; TRBD2 aligns across 10 bases. This receptor was obtained from a woman aged 18-29 years who had recovered from COVID-19. Sequences were obtained from PBMCs or T cells enriched from blood (not recorded which). CDR3 DNA sequence: TGTGCCAGCAGCGTCGCCGGGACTAGCGTAGTTGATGAGCAGTTCTTC. Its protein is CASSVAGTSVVDEQFF.